This T cell receptor beta chain appears in the sequencing data of a study of cytomegalovirus exposure and HLA in healthy donors. 60 Vbeta and 13 Jbeta primers were used in PCR. Sequenced by immunoSEQ multiplex PCR; TCRdb stores in-frame clones only, minus some. The repertoire has some 110,000 clones, roughly three quarters of them found once; the top ten carry about 1.1%. Trimming at V came to 3 bases and at J to 7 bases, leaving 4 bases not matched to a gene. Germline values: CDR1 SGHRS, CDR2 YFSETQ. This CDR3 is built from 15 residues. Each of the donors was a healthy bone marrow donor. The sequence was collected from a woman aged 25 to 39 in good health and CMV-seronegative. The V call is TRBV5-1, the J call TRBJ2-2; 12 bases are shared with TRBD1. The sequencing input was PBMCs. CDR3 sequence reads: CASSWDRGLGGELFF. The CDR3 region has the DNA TGCGCCAGCAGCTGGGACAGGGGGCTTGGCGGGGAGCTGTTTTTT.